This TCR beta chain was identified in a study of T cell repertoires in cytomegalovirus infection. Turning to this clonotype: Its antigen remains unidentified.

Study findings and constraints: Ex vivo responses were dominated by HLA-C-restricted CMV-specific TCR beta clonotypes.

MiXCR, applied by TCRdb to the reads, yields one record per CDR3 protein. The repertoire holds roughly 140,000 distinct CDR3 sequences, with roughly a quarter as singletons. CDR3 length equals 11 residues. Germline CDR1 SGHKS, CDR2 YYEKEE (reference sequence). The ends were cut back, 2 bases at V and 12 bases at J, with 9 bases in the middle. Source material: PBMCs. The V gene is TRBV5-5, the J gene TRBJ2-1; D not certain. The TCR was taken from a human donor in good health (CMV status not recorded). Some clones in this sample may be carry-over from other donors' samples. The CDR3 protein is CASSFEYGQFF. The CDR3 nucleotides read TGTGCCAGCAGCTTTGAGTATGGGCAGTTCTTC.